The rows below give T cell receptor beta chains drawn from one sample of a study of T cell responses to AZD1222 COVID-19 vaccine. The protocol was immunoSEQ multiplex PCR, while the TCRdb copy is restricted to in-frame clones and leaves out a portion. Of more than 250,000 clones detected, 85% to 95% appear once; the ten largest clones hold around 0.57%. The specimen comprised peripheral blood, sampled on day 0 of AZD1222 vaccination. Source of these receptors: an adult in good health. Each CDR3 is given with its conserved first and last residue. The D gene is left open where the match is weak. The size entry is marked missing in some rows and otherwise reads once, few, many or a size class.

abundance,v_gene,d_gene,j_gene,CDR3aa,CDR3nt
NA,TRBV19,TRBD2,TRBJ2-5,CASSIEGAGGETQYF,TGTGCCAGTAGTATAGAAGGCGCGGGAGGAGAGACCCAGTACTTC
NA,TRBV2,TRBD1,TRBJ2-7,CASSEADRDEQYF,TGTGCCAGCAGTGAAGCGGACAGGGACGAGCAGTACTTC
NA,TRBV28,NA,TRBJ2-1,CASSFLGTRGDNEQFF,TGTGCCAGCAGTTTTCTAGGGACCAGGGGGGACAATGAGCAGTTCTTC
NA,TRBV27,NA,TRBJ2-7,CASSPTSGNYGKQYF,TGTGCCAGCAGTCCCACCAGCGGAAACTACGGGAAGCAGTACTTC
NA,TRBV20-1,TRBD1,TRBJ1-4,CSASGTGANEKLFF,TGCAGTGCTAGTGGGACAGGGGCTAATGAAAAACTGTTTTTT
NA,TRBV7-2,TRBD2,TRBJ2-3,CASSLLGLARDTQYF,TGTGCCAGCAGCTTACTCGGACTAGCCAGAGATACGCAGTATTTT
NA,TRBV18,TRBD2,TRBJ2-3,CASSTGAGADTQYF,TGTGCCAGCTCCACCGGGGCGGGGGCAGATACGCAGTATTTT
NA,TRBV28,NA,TRBJ2-6,CASSVRISGANVLTF,TGTGCCAGCAGCGTCAGGATTTCTGGGGCCAACGTCCTGACTTTC
NA,TRBV16,TRBD1,TRBJ1-6,CASSEQGNSPLHF,TGTGCCAGCAGCGAACAGGGGAATTCACCCCTCCACTTT
NA,TRBV21-1,NA,TRBJ2-1,CASSKNLGGGPNNEQFF,TGTGCCAGCAGCAAAAACCTAGGGGGAGGGCCGAACAATGAGCAGTTCTTC
NA,TRBV5-5,NA,TRBJ1-2,CASSSPGGGIRGYTF,TGTGCCAGCAGCTCCCCCGGTGGGGGGATAAGGGGCTACACCTTC
NA,TRBV28,TRBD2,TRBJ2-3,CASSLFQLAGGDTQYF,TGTGCCAGCAGTTTATTCCAACTAGCGGGAGGCGATACGCAGTATTTT
few,TRBV7-2,TRBD1,TRBJ2-7,CASSRWTGNYEQYF,TGTGCCAGCAGCCGCTGGACAGGGAACTACGAGCAGTACTTC
NA,TRBV7-9,NA,TRBJ1-3,CASSLGEGNTIYF,TGTGCCAGCAGCTTAGGTGAGGGAAACACCATATATTTT
NA,TRBV2,NA,TRBJ1-2,CASSDARGGYTF,TGTGCCAGCAGTGATGCCAGGGGTGGCTACACCTTC
NA,TRBV5-1,NA,TRBJ1-1,CASSLGGGDTEAFF,TGCGCCAGCAGCTTGGGCGGTGGGGACACTGAAGCTTTCTTT
NA,TRBV5-4,TRBD2,TRBJ2-5,CASSTGLAGVQETQYF,TGTGCCAGCAGCACGGGACTAGCGGGGGTCCAAGAGACCCAGTACTTC
NA,TRBV5-6,TRBD1,TRBJ2-7,CASSWVRTGGYEQYF,TGTGCCAGCAGCTGGGTTCGGACAGGGGGATACGAGCAGTACTTC
NA,TRBV3-1/TRBV3-2,NA,TRBJ1-2,CASSQGGRYGYTF,TGTGCCAGCAGCCAAGGAGGTCGCTATGGCTACACCTTC
once,TRBV7-6,NA,TRBJ2-7,CASSPRGYRTATYEQYF,TGTGCCAGCAGCCCCAGAGGTTACAGGACAGCTACCTACGAGCAGTACTTC
few,TRBV24-1,TRBD1,TRBJ2-3,CATSVPGGLTDTQYF,TGTGCCACCAGTGTCCCAGGGGGCCTAACAGATACGCAGTATTTT
NA,TRBV24-1,NA,TRBJ2-5,CATSDSRSETQYF,TGTGCCACCAGTGATTCCCGGTCAGAGACCCAGTACTTC
NA,TRBV5-1,NA,TRBJ2-7,CASSLPGSGEQYF,TGCGCCAGCAGCTTGCCGGGGTCCGGCGAGCAGTACTTC
NA,TRBV7-8,TRBD2,TRBJ2-7,CASSLSGAASYEQYF,TGTGCCAGCAGCCTAAGCGGGGCGGCCTCCTACGAGCAGTACTTC
NA,TRBV5-8,NA,TRBJ1-2,CASQRRTYGYTF,TGTGCCAGTCAAAGGCGTACCTATGGCTACACCTTC
once,TRBV5-3,TRBD2,TRBJ2-7,CARSLKHGKPKASGSSYEQYF,TGTGCCAGAAGCCTGAAACATGGGAAACCAAAGGCTAGCGGAAGCTCCTACGAGCAGTACTTC
NA,TRBV4-1,TRBD1,TRBJ1-2,CASSQYPWPGGNGYTF,TGCGCCAGCAGCCAGTACCCCTGGCCAGGGGGAAATGGCTACACCTTC
NA,TRBV10-3,TRBD2,TRBJ2-2,CAISGPGLAGYVNTGELFF,TGTGCCATCAGTGGTCCGGGACTAGCGGGATACGTGAACACCGGGGAGCTGTTTTTT
NA,TRBV18,NA,TRBJ2-5,CASSPRSGSTQYF,TGTGCCAGCTCACCACGGTCTGGCTCCACCCAGTACTTC
NA,TRBV19,NA,TRBJ2-7,CASSIGDVYEQYF,TGTGCCAGTAGTATTGGGGACGTCTACGAACAGTACTTC
NA,TRBV6-5,NA,TRBJ1-1,CASRSLGANTEAFF,TGTGCCAGCAGATCTCTTGGGGCGAACACTGAAGCTTTCTTT
NA,TRBV18,TRBD1,TRBJ1-5,CASSPTGNNQPQHF,TGTGCCAGCTCACCGACAGGGAACAATCAGCCCCAGCATTTT
NA,TRBV5-1,NA,TRBJ1-1,CASSSGQGGDEAFF,TGCGCCAGCAGCTCCGGGCAGGGTGGCGATGAAGCTTTCTTT
NA,TRBV7-2,NA,TRBJ2-1,CASSGNRVHNEQFF,TGTGCCAGCAGCGGAAACAGGGTCCACAATGAGCAGTTCTTC
NA,TRBV28,NA,TRBJ1-3,CASSLGTTSSGNTIYF,TGTGCCAGCAGTTTAGGGACAACCAGCTCTGGAAACACCATATATTTT
NA,TRBV7-9,NA,TRBJ2-1,CASSSLGKAGSSYNEQFF,TGTGCCAGCAGCTCCCTGGGAAAGGCCGGGAGCTCCTACAATGAGCAGTTCTTC
NA,TRBV28,NA,TRBJ2-2,CASRRDSTGELFF,TGTGCCAGCAGGCGGGACAGCACCGGGGAGCTGTTTTTT
NA,TRBV2,NA,TRBJ1-2,CASESHAANGYTF,TGTGCCAGCGAAAGTCATGCAGCAAATGGCTACACCTTC
NA,TRBV29-1,NA,TRBJ2-3,CSVVTTVDTQYF,TGCAGCGTTGTGACAACGGTCGATACGCAGTATTTT
NA,TRBV19,TRBD1,TRBJ1-1,CASSIRGDTEAFF,TGTGCCAGTAGTATCAGGGGGGACACTGAAGCTTTCTTT
NA,TRBV27,TRBD1,TRBJ2-7,CASSLGQAASYEQYF,TGTGCCAGCAGTTTGGGACAGGCGGCGTCCTACGAGCAGTACTTC
NA,TRBV19,NA,TRBJ2-7,CASSTGGWEQYF,TGTGCCAGTAGTACCGGGGGCTGGGAGCAGTACTTC
NA,TRBV28,TRBD1,TRBJ2-7,CASRRDRGSYEQYF,TGTGCCAGCAGGCGGGACAGGGGCTCCTACGAGCAGTACTTC
NA,TRBV28,NA,TRBJ1-6,CASSLSNSPLHF,TGTGCCAGCAGTTTAAGCAATTCACCCCTCCACTTT
NA,TRBV12-3/TRBV12-4,TRBD1,TRBJ2-7,CASSRDRGEQYF,TGTGCCAGCAGCCGGGACAGGGGCGAGCAGTACTTC
once,TRBV11-2,NA,TRBJ1-1,CASSLVLGMNTEAFF,TGTGCCAGCAGCTTAGTTCTGGGGATGAACACTGAAGCTTTCTTT
NA,TRBV24-1,NA,TRBJ2-2,CATSELQTGELFF,TGTGCCACCAGTGAGTTGCAGACCGGGGAGCTGTTTTTT
NA,TRBV27,NA,TRBJ1-1,CASSDDKYTEAFF,TGTGCCAGCAGTGATGACAAGTACACTGAAGCTTTCTTT
NA,TRBV19,NA,TRBJ2-3,CATRTAQGTDTQYF,TGTGCCACCCGGACTGCTCAGGGCACAGATACGCAGTATTTT
NA,TRBV3-1/TRBV3-2,TRBD1,TRBJ1-3,CASSWDSDSGNTIYF,TGTGCCAGCAGCTGGGACAGTGACTCTGGAAACACCATATATTTT
NA,TRBV28,NA,TRBJ2-1,CASIPGDSYNEQFF,TGTGCCAGCATCCCCGGCGACTCCTACAATGAGCAGTTCTTC
NA,TRBV15,NA,TRBJ1-4,CATSGGNGEKLFF,TGTGCCACCAGCGGGGGGAACGGTGAAAAACTGTTTTTT
once,TRBV29-1,TRBD1,TRBJ1-1,CSVRGQLNTEAFF,TGCAGCGTACGGGGACAGCTGAACACTGAAGCTTTCTTT